The clone carrying this T cell receptor beta chain was seen more than once but under ten times. Original data processing: By means of reference gene primer amplification, nucleated cell counts were estimated. Clones were read by immunoSEQ multiplex PCR, and TCRdb kept only the in-frame ones, dropping some. V and J calls and clone size are those listed in that table; D and trimming were worked out from the DNA. The repertoire includes 93,000 or so clones, around 84% of them detected once, and 9.5% to 15% sits in the top ten. The sample is drawn from a study of blood T cell repertoires in COVID-19. Study-level information: Sites across the United States, Italy and Spain contributed samples from acute and convalescent COVID-19. T cells, B-cell-depleted T cells, or PBMCs provided the cDNA or gDNA that served as material.

The CDR3 totals 13 residues. Trimming pared 1 base from V and 6 bases from J, leaving 9 bases between. Germline CDR1 is LNHDA and CDR2 is SQIVND (reference sequence). V gene TRBV19 combines with J gene TRBJ1-2; weak D call: TRBD1 (5 bases). Material for sequencing was peripheral blood. The receptor comes from a human donor in a cohort sampled during active COVID-19. The chain's CDR3 is CASSIGLRDGYTF. As DNA, the CDR3 is TGTGCCAGTAGTATAGGTCTCAGGGATGGCTACACCTTC.